The source of this T cell receptor beta chain is a study of tissue T cells after allogeneic stem cell transplantation. Repertoires were generated with immunoSEQ multiplex PCR, while TCRdb's copy carries only in-frame clones and drops some. The profile covers just over 8,500 clones, with around 40% appearing a single time and 1.3% to 1.5% taken by the ten largest. The CDR3 length is 13 residues. CDR1 KGHTA and CDR2 FQNQQP come from the germline V gene. Time point in this sample: mouse harvest day 7 after allogeneic transplant. Tail vein injection delivered 10^7 T-cell-depleted bone marrow cells and 10^6 splenic CD5+ T cells. This clone was seen a handful of times. Mouse germline and gene names are used. With the read ending 1 residue before the CDR3 end, the germline J gene is used to fill in that end.

V is TRBV23 and J is TRBJ1-5. Sequencing was performed on skin. This receptor was obtained from a female BALB/c mouse given C57BL/6 T cells with graft-versus-host disease after an allogeneic hematopoietic cell transplant. CDR3 sequence reads: CSSSSRGNQAPLF. The DNA read from the CDR3 is TGCTCCAGCAGCTCCCGGGGCAACCAGGCTCCGCTT.